These 15 T cell receptor beta chains originate from one sample sequenced in a study of siplizumab effects on memory and regulatory T cells. The table came from immunoSEQ multiplex PCR; TCRdb's copy has only in-frame clones and leaves some out. Among around 99,000 clones listed, under 95% were seen once. The sample was Tregs sorted from blood. These TCRs come from a human donor in good health.

This sequence joins TRBV27 and TRBJ2-5; TRBD2 matches at 7 bases. V lost 4 bases and J lost 2; bases outside the gene matches: 10. The CDR3 spans 16 residues. Germline V gene data show CDR1 as MNHEY and CDR2 as SMNVEV (reference sequence). The CDR3 region has the DNA TGTGCCAGCAGTTCACGGACTAGGGGATCACAAGAGACCCAGTACTTC. It translates to CASSSRTRGSQETQYF.

This chain joins TRBV6-6 and TRBJ2-7; 11 bases map to TRBD2. The CDR3 contains 15 residues. Trimming removed 4 bases from V and 4 bases from J; junction bases left unmatched: 6. Germline-derived CDR1 and CDR2 are MNHNY and SVGAGI (reference sequence). This CDR3 is CASSLAGGLRYEQYF. The CDR3 DNA reads TGTGCCAGCAGTTTAGCGGGAGGGCTAAGATACGAGCAGTACTTC.

The chain is built from TRBV6-5 and TRBJ1-2; perhaps TRBD1 as D (5 bases). V was trimmed by 7 bases and J by 6 bases, leaving 12 bases between them. This CDR3 comprises 12 residues. Germline CDR1 reads MNHEY; CDR2 reads SVGAGI. The CDR3 sequence is CASTKWGDGYTF. Written as DNA, the CDR3 is TGTGCCAGCACAAAATGGGGGGATGGCTACACCTTC.

The chain couples TRBV18 to TRBJ2-7, with TRBD2 identical over 7 bases. With 7 bases clipped from V and 3 bases from J, the junction kept 6 bases outside the gene matches. Germline V gene lookup returns CDR1 KGHSH and CDR2 LQKENI. The CDR3 is made up of 13 amino acids. The CDR3 here is CASLGEGGYEQYF. The CDR3 nucleotides read TGTGCCAGCTTAGGGGAGGGCGGCTACGAGCAGTACTTC.

V and J are TRBV4-1 and TRBJ2-2, with no clear D. V was pared by 3 bases and J by 5 bases, with 13 bases between. Germline loops: CDR1 MGHRA, CDR2 YSYEKL. The CDR3 is 15 amino acids. The CDR3 is CASSHPIGRTGELFF. The CDR3 DNA sequence: TGCGCCAGCAGCCACCCCATTGGACGGACCGGGGAGCTGTTTTTT.

The chain couples TRBV16 to TRBJ2-2; D ambiguous. The length of the CDR3 is 14 residues. V was pared by 1 base and J by 5 bases, with 8 bases between. Germline CDR1 is KGHSY and CDR2 is FQNENV. For the CDR3, the DNA is TGTGCCAGCAGCCAATTGGGTCCTACCGGGGAGCTGTTTTTT. This translates into CASSQLGPTGELFF.

The chain is built from TRBV5-1 and TRBJ2-2; 13 positions agree with TRBD2. Germline loops: CDR1 SGHRS, CDR2 YFSETQ. Trimming took 0 bases from V and 2 from J; bases not matched to a gene: 7. The CDR3 has 19 residues. The CDR3 sequence is CASSLAGTSGTRNTGELFF. The CDR3 DNA sequence: TGCGCCAGCAGCTTGGCCGGGACTAGCGGGACTAGAAACACCGGGGAGCTGTTTTTT.

This chain connects TRBV2 to TRBJ2-1, with TRBD1 matching over 8 bases. CDR3 length: 15 residues. Trimming at V came to 4 bases and at J to 12 bases, leaving 14 bases not matched to a gene. In germline, CDR1 is SNHLY, CDR2 FYNNEI. The CDR3 coding sequence is TGTGCCAGCAGTGCGCCGGGACAGGCCTCGTTAGGGCAGTTCTTC. This sequence encodes CASSAPGQASLGQFF.

This chain joins TRBV5-1 and TRBJ1-5; D is possibly TRBD1 (6 bases). Trimming took 4 bases from V and 6 from J, leaving 14 bases between them. The CDR3 runs to 14 residues. Germline V gives CDR1 SGHRS, CDR2 YFSETQ. Here the CDR3 DNA reads TGCGCCAGCAGCCTGACAGGTGGGGGTCAGCCCCAGCATTTT. Amino acids: CASSLTGGGQPQHF.

J is TRBJ1-2 and V is TRBV9, with a tentative D call TRBD1 (5 bases). V lost 6 bases and J lost 8, with 11 bases in between. Germline V lookup: CDR1 SGDLS, CDR2 YYNGEE. This CDR3 has 11 residues. This CDR3 reads CASNRGWGYTF. In DNA form, the CDR3 reads TGTGCCAGCAACCGGGGCTGGGGCTACACCTTC.

The rearrangement uses TRBV6-5 and TRBJ2-7, with 8 bases that match TRBD1. Trimming cost V 6 bases and J 0 bases; bases outside gene matches: 7. CDR1 is MNHEY and CDR2 is SVGAGI in the germline V gene. The CDR3 totals 15 residues. As DNA, the CDR3 is TGTGCCAGCAGAGTCGGACAGGGTAGCTCCTACGAGCAGTACTTC. Translated, it gives CASRVGQGSSYEQYF.

In this sample, this clone turned up once. The V call is TRBV30, the J call TRBJ1-5; D is ambiguous. The CDR3 is 14 amino acids. Trimming took off 4 bases at V and 6 bases at J, with 16 bases between the two ends. Per germline, CDR1 GTSNPN and CDR2 SVGIG (reference sequence). CDR3 DNA sequence: TGTGCCTGGACTGAGGGTTTGGGTCGTCAGCCCCAGCATTTT. Protein product: CAWTEGLGRQPQHF.

A remark on this clone: At one boundary the junction diverges from the germline segment, which might be a read error. J is TRBJ2-1 and V is TRBV30; 9 bases align to TRBD1. Germline-derived CDR1 and CDR2 are GTSNPN and SVGIG (reference sequence). The CDR3 is 12 residues long. The CDR3 coding sequence is TGTGCCTGGAGCGCCGGGACAGGGCTATCGATCTTC. It translates to CAWSAGTGLSIF.

CDR3 residues: CASGSGQDILFF. The CDR3 nucleotides read TGCGCCAGCGGGAGTGGGCAGGATATTCTGTTTTTT. The chain has TRBV10-1 and TRBJ2-2; possibly TRBD2 for D (5 bases). V lost 8 bases, J lost 14 bases, and 18 bases lay in between. The CDR3 runs to 12 residues. Looked up from germline, CDR1 is WNHNN and CDR2 is SYGVQD (reference sequence).

The rearrangement links TRBV5-1 to TRBJ2-5; the match to TRBD2 covers 13 bases. The germline V gene has CDR1 SGHRS and CDR2 YFSETQ. The trim removed 4 bases at V and 2 bases at J, leaving 5 bases unmatched. The CDR3 covers 16 residues. DNA for the CDR3: TGCGCCAGCAGCACCAGACTAGCGGGGGGACAAGAGACCCAGTACTTC. Amino acids: CASSTRLAGGQETQYF.